The 20 T cell receptor beta chains in this list originate from one sample, sequenced in a study of blood T cell repertoires in COVID-19. Repertoires were generated with immunoSEQ multiplex PCR, while TCRdb's copy carries only in-frame clones and drops some. The profile shows approximately 70,000 clones, approximately 89% of them singletons. Sample: peripheral blood. Receptors were obtained from a woman aged 60-70 years with acute or convalescent COVID-19.

The chain employs TRBV3-1 (or the pseudogene TRBV3-2) and TRBJ1-2, with D unclear. This CDR3 spans 17 amino acids. The V end lost 0 bases, the J end lost 5 bases, and 19 bases lay between the germline ends. Germline loops: CDR1 LGHDT, CDR2 YNNKEL (reference sequence). CDR3 loop: CASSQEYKWAPRYGYTF. The CDR3 bases are TGTGCCAGCAGCCAAGAATACAAGTGGGCACCCCGTTATGGCTACACCTTC.

The chain employs TRBV5-4 and TRBJ2-5, with 8 positions matching TRBD2. CDR1 and CDR2 from the germline V gene are SGHNT and YYREEE (reference sequence). This CDR3 spans 17 amino acids. The V segment lost 4 bases and the J segment 5 bases; nucleotides outside the gene matches: 16. CDR3 coding DNA: TGTGCCAGCAGCGGCGGGACTAGTGACTTTGTTCGGGAGACCCAGTACTTC. Translating it yields CASSGGTSDFVRETQYF.

The gene calls are TRBV7-9 and TRBJ2-7; 8 nucleotides match TRBD1. The CDR3 spans 16 residues. Germline-derived CDR1 and CDR2 are SEHNR and FQNEAQ (reference sequence). J gave up 7 bases and V 5 bases, and 16 bases lay outside the gene matches. CDR3 DNA: TGTGCCAGCAGCCCCGTATCTATTCAGGGGGCGAGGGAGCAGTACTTC. It translates to CASSPVSIQGAREQYF.

The chain is built from TRBV3-1 (or the pseudogene TRBV3-2) and TRBJ1-5, with 8 bases fitting TRBD1. The ends lost 1 base at V and 7 bases at J; junction bases unmatched: 6. CDR3 size: 15 residues. The germline V gene encodes CDR1 LGHDT and CDR2 YNNKEL (reference sequence). CDR3 in DNA: TGTGCCAGCAGCCAAGGACCGGGACAGGTCCAGCCCCAGCATTTT. Protein product: CASSQGPGQVQPQHF.

The CDR3 here is CASSQSGVGTDTQYF. CDR3 in DNA: TGTGCCAGCAGCCAGTCGGGGGTTGGCACAGATACGCAGTATTTT. V gene TRBV3-1 (or the pseudogene TRBV3-2) combines with J gene TRBJ2-3, with D possibly being TRBD2 (6 bases). Germline assignment: CDR1 LGHDT and CDR2 YNNKEL (reference sequence). CDR3 length equals 15 residues. V lost 3 bases, J lost 1 base, and 11 bases lay in between.

A few counts support this clone. J is TRBJ2-3 and V is TRBV13, with D hard to call. V gave up 1 base and J gave up 3 bases, with 17 bases separating them. This CDR3 contains 17 residues. Per germline, CDR1 PRHDT and CDR2 FYEKMQ (reference sequence). Here the CDR3 reads CASSLALYPGGTDTQYF. The CDR3 bases are TGTGCCAGCAGCTTAGCCCTATATCCGGGTGGGACAGATACGCAGTATTTT.

The rearrangement joins TRBV2 to TRBJ1-2, with D unresolved. CDR3 length equals 13 residues. CDR1 is SNHLY and CDR2 is FYNNEI in the germline V gene. The V end lost 6 bases, the J end lost 4 bases, and 12 bases lay between the germline ends. The CDR3 nucleotides read TGTGCCAGCAGCCCGGACCGGGGCTATGGCTACACCTTC. Its translation: CASSPDRGYGYTF.

The V call is TRBV18, the J call TRBJ1-6; 8 positions match TRBD1. V trimming: 3 bases; J trimming: 7 bases; junction bases outside the gene matches: 5. Germline V CDR1 and CDR2: KGHSH, LQKENI. This CDR3 has 15 amino acids. The CDR3 protein is CASSPGTGRNSPLHF. The CDR3 DNA follows: TGTGCCAGCTCACCCGGGACAGGAAGAAATTCACCCCTCCACTTT.

The chain joins TRBV19 to TRBJ1-3; the match to TRBD1 covers 9 bases. Germline-derived CDR1 and CDR2 are LNHDA and SQIVND (reference sequence). This CDR3 contains 16 residues. The V gene end was trimmed by 3 bases and the J gene end by 0 bases; junction bases not matched to a gene: 3. The CDR3 loop is CASSMGTGTSGNTIYF. CDR3 nucleotide sequence: TGTGCCAGTAGTATGGGGACAGGGACCTCTGGAAACACCATATATTTT.

The chain employs TRBV5-6 and TRBJ1-1, with 7 bases fitting TRBD1. CDR1 is SGHDT, CDR2 YYEEEE, per germline. V trimming: 2 bases; J trimming: 8 bases; junction bases outside the gene matches: 9. The CDR3 has 14 residues. The DNA for the CDR3 is TGTGCCAGCAGCTTTCCCGGGACAGAATCCGAAGCTTTCTTT. Protein sequence: CASSFPGTESEAFF.

In DNA form, the CDR3 reads TGTGCCAGCAGTGAATACAGGGTCCCCACAGATACGCAGTATTTT. The encoded protein is CASSEYRVPTDTQYF. V usage is TRBV2 and J usage is TRBJ2-3; a weak D match, TRBD1 (6 bases). This CDR3 comprises 15 residues. CDR1 and CDR2 (germline): SNHLY, FYNNEI. V shed 2 bases and J shed 2 bases, with 11 bases lying between them. The whole variable domain, remainder taken from reference TRBV2 and TRBJ2-3, is EPEVTQTPSHQVTQMGQEVILRCVPISNHLYFYWYRQILGQKVEFLVSFYNNEISEKSEIFDDQFSVERPDGSNFTLKIRSTKLEDSAMYFCASSEYRVPTDTQYFGPGTRLTVL.

The rearrangement joins TRBV7-3 to TRBJ2-2; 10 positions match TRBD2. With 1 base clipped from V and 1 base from J, the junction kept 3 bases outside the gene matches. The CDR3 sequence is 17 residues long. The germline CDR1 and CDR2 sequences are SGHTA and FQGTGA. In DNA form, the CDR3 reads TGTGCCAGCAGCTTAATAGCTAGCGGGGGGAACACCGGGGAGCTGTTTTTT. Amino acid sequence: CASSLIASGGNTGELFF.

This chain uses TRBV6-5 with TRBJ1-4, with D tentatively TRBD1 (6 bases). V lost 6 bases to trimming and J lost 8 bases, with 19 bases between them. Germline loops: CDR1 MNHEY, CDR2 SVGAGI. The CDR3 totals 15 residues. The CDR3 sequence: CASRLSGTRDEKLFF. CDR3 DNA: TGTGCCAGCAGACTATCCGGGACACGGGACGAAAAACTGTTTTTT.

V gene TRBV9 combines with J gene TRBJ2-1, with 12 bases identical to TRBD2. This CDR3 is 15 amino acids long. V trimming: 0 bases; J trimming: 7 bases; junction bases outside the gene matches: 2. Germline loops: CDR1 SGDLS, CDR2 YYNGEE. In nucleotides, the CDR3 is TGTGCCAGCAGCGTAGTAGGACTAGCGGGAAATGAGCAGTTCTTC. Translated: CASSVVGLAGNEQFF. Looking up the rest from reference TRBV9 and TRBJ2-1 gives the full variable domain: DSGVTQTPKHLITATGQRVTLRCSPRSGDLSVYWYQQSLDQGLQFLIQYYNGEERAKGNILERFSAQQFPDLHSELNLSSLELGDSALYFCASSVVGLAGNEQFFGPGTRLTVL.

The chain is built from TRBV6-1 and TRBJ2-1; D is undetermined. CDR1 is MNHNS and CDR2 is SASEGT in the germline V gene. V was cut by 2 bases and J by 0 bases, with 8 bases left in between. The CDR3 spans 15 residues. In nucleotides, the CDR3 is TGTGCCAGCAGTGAATCTCTTCTCTCCTACAATGAGCAGTTCTTC. It yields the protein CASSESLLSYNEQFF.

The V and J genes are TRBV7-2 and TRBJ2-3; TRBD2 matches 11 bases. The CDR3 spans 17 residues. Germline V gives CDR1 SGHTA, CDR2 FQGNSA. V dropped 5 bases and J dropped 2; count of bases not matched to a gene: 9. CDR3 in DNA: TGTGCCAGCAGCCGCGAACTAGCGGGGGCATTCACAGATACGCAGTATTTT. Its protein is CASSRELAGAFTDTQYF.

Here the CDR3 reads CAIKGTDTQYF. The CDR3 DNA is TGTGCCATCAAGGGGACAGATACGCAGTATTTT. The J gene is TRBJ2-3, the V gene TRBV10-3; TRBD1 is a possible D gene (5 bases). V lost 7 bases, J lost 3 bases, and 5 bases lay in between. Per the germline V gene, CDR1 is ENHRY and CDR2 is SYGVKD. This CDR3 region has 11 residues.

Only a few counts were recorded for this clone. The chain joins TRBV5-1 to TRBJ2-5; D may be TRBD2 (5 bases). Trimming took 5 bases from V and 4 from J, leaving 12 bases between them. Germline-derived CDR1 and CDR2 are SGHRS and YFSETQ. The length of the CDR3 is 13 residues. In nucleotides, the CDR3 is TGCGCCAGCAGGAGGGAGCAATTAGAGACCCAGTACTTC. It is translated as CASRREQLETQYF.

The J gene is TRBJ2-2, the V gene TRBV5-1; D is perhaps TRBD2 (6 bases). This CDR3 region has 15 residues. Germline CDR1 reads SGHRS; CDR2 reads YFSETQ. Trimming removed 4 bases at V and 4 bases at J, with 14 bases between. The CDR3 sequence is CASSPIGGSTGELFF. The CDR3 DNA is TGCGCCAGCAGCCCAATAGGAGGGTCCACCGGGGAGCTGTTTTTT.

This rearrangement joins TRBV7-9 to TRBJ2-5; the D gene is possibly TRBD2 (5 bases). CDR3 length: 14 amino acids. V was clipped by 5 bases and J by 5 bases, with 15 bases between them. CDR1 is SEHNR, CDR2 FQNEAQ, per germline (reference sequence). This chain's CDR3 is CASSTDSQRETQYF. CDR3 in DNA: TGTGCCAGCAGCACGGACTCCCAGAGGGAGACCCAGTACTTC.